What follows are 21 T cell receptor beta chains derived from one specimen sequenced in a study of shared clonotypes between healthy human individuals (TCRdb year 2020). The library was prepared using the immunoSEQ multiplex PCR assay. TCRdb carries this immuneACCESS record with in-frame sequences only. Its versions omit some clonotypes, under half of them owing to an unresolved V gene in the studies checked, with the rest unexplained. The table for this sample lists roughly 2.6 million clones; around nine tenths of them were counted only once. The ten largest clones represent about 0.13% of the sample. The sample taken for sequencing was naive CD4+ T cells sorted from blood. The cell subset or site label corresponds to: CD45RA+ positively selected. The receptors stem from a man between 18 and 35 years old in good health.

In this sample, this clone turned up a few times. V gene TRBV5-1 combines with J gene TRBJ1-6; 7 bases match TRBD1. V gave up 4 bases and J gave up 7 bases; unmatched junction bases: 8. Looked up from germline, CDR1 is SGHRS and CDR2 is YFSETQ. This CDR3 is 15 amino acids long. The CDR3 DNA reads TGCGCCAGCAGCGACCGACAGGGTAACAATTCACCCCTCCACTTT. Its translation: CASSDRQGNNSPLHF.

In regard to this clone: Other DNA sequences in the same sample also yield this CDR3. The V gene is TRBV9, the J gene TRBJ2-7; TRBD2 might be the D (5 bases). Germline V gene data show CDR1 as SGDLS and CDR2 as YYNGEE. Trimming stripped 0 bases from V and 4 bases from J, with 11 bases between. The CDR3 consists of 14 residues. The CDR3 DNA is TGTGCCAGCAGCGTAGAGGCAGGAGGATACGAGCAGTACTTC. It is translated as CASSVEAGGYEQYF.

Of note for this clone: In the same sample, other DNA sequences code for this CDR3. This chain connects TRBV28 to TRBJ1-1, with D maybe TRBD1 (6 bases). The CDR3 runs to 14 residues. The germline gives CDR1 MDHEN, CDR2 SYDVKM. Trimming cost V 6 bases and J 0 bases, with 11 bases left between them. The CDR3: CASRSTGLNTEAFF. The CDR3 DNA follows: TGTGCCAGCAGGTCTACAGGGCTGAACACTGAAGCTTTCTTT.

This rearrangement joins TRBV5-8 to TRBJ2-5; D remains ambiguous. V lost 0 bases, J lost 3 bases, and 6 bases lay in between. Germline V gene data show CDR1 as SGHTS and CDR2 as YDEGEE. The CDR3 totals 13 residues. The CDR3 reads CASSLGVKETQYF. DNA for the CDR3: TGTGCCAGCAGCTTGGGGGTGAAAGAGACCCAGTACTTC. Full variable domain (remainder filled in from reference TRBV5-8 and TRBJ2-5): EAGVTQSPTHLIKTRGQQATLRCSPISGHTSVYWYQQALGLGLQFLLWYDEGEERNRGNFPPRFSGRQFPNYSSELNVNALELEDSALYLCASSLGVKETQYFGPGTRLLVL.

The CDR3 sequence: CASSYSIAAYGYTF. The CDR3 DNA sequence: TGTGCCAGCAGTTACTCGATAGCGGCCTATGGCTACACCTTC. The chain recombines TRBV6-5 with TRBJ1-2; no clear D gene. This CDR3 is 14 amino acids long. Germline lookup yields CDR1 MNHEY and CDR2 SVGAGI. Trimming left V 0 bases short and J 4 bases short, with 9 bases between.

With regard to this clone: Distinct nucleotide sequences in the sample also encode this CDR3. This chain joins TRBV29-1 and TRBJ2-7; D is unresolved. V was cut by 4 bases and J by 1 base, with 8 bases left in between. Looked up from germline, CDR1 is SQVTM and CDR2 is ANQGSEA. The CDR3 has 12 amino acids. Here the CDR3 reads CSVGDGSYEQYF. As DNA, the CDR3 is TGCAGCGTTGGTGACGGGTCCTACGAGCAGTACTTC.

This chain uses TRBV7-2 with TRBJ2-7; TRBD1 aligns across 8 bases. The CDR3 sequence is 15 residues long. The V gene end was trimmed by 0 bases and the J gene end by 5 bases; junction bases not matched to a gene: 6. In germline, CDR1 is SGHTA, CDR2 FQGNSA. CDR3 sequence: CASSLARTGSHEQYF. For the CDR3, the DNA is TGTGCCAGCAGCTTAGCGCGGACAGGGTCCCACGAGCAGTACTTC.

The rearrangement uses TRBV7-3 and TRBJ2-3, with TRBD2 matching 7 bases. Losses at the gene ends were 6 bases for V and 0 bases for J; bases not matched to a gene: 6. Looked up from germline, CDR1 is SGHTA and CDR2 is FQGTGA. This CDR3 contains 15 residues. The CDR3 bases are TGTGCCAGCAGTCCCGGGACTACGAGCACAGATACGCAGTATTTT. Translating it yields CASSPGTTSTDTQYF.

The chain joins TRBV4-1 to TRBJ2-1; tentative D call: TRBD1 (5 bases). The V and J ends lost 1 base and 7 bases respectively, with 20 bases between them. Germline CDR1 is MGHRA and CDR2 is YSYEKL. CDR3 length: 17 amino acids. As DNA, the CDR3 is TGCGCCAGCAGCCAAGCCCTGAAGGGGCGGAATCGAAATGAGCAGTTCTTC. Translation: CASSQALKGRNRNEQFF.

V gene TRBV5-1 combines with J gene TRBJ2-5; 9 bases agree with TRBD2. The V gene end was trimmed by 4 bases and the J gene end by 3 bases; junction bases not matched to a gene: 16. Per germline, CDR1 SGHRS and CDR2 YFSETQ. The CDR3 is made up of 18 amino acids. The CDR3 protein is CASSLSITGTSKEETQYF. In nucleotides, the CDR3 is TGCGCCAGCAGCCTGTCAATTACCGGGACTAGCAAGGAAGAGACCCAGTACTTC. The whole variable domain, remainder taken from reference TRBV5-1 and TRBJ2-5, is KAGVTQTPRYLIKTRGQQVTLSCSPISGHRSVSWYQQTPGQGLQFLFEYFSETQRNKGNFPGRFSGRQFSNSRSEMNVSTLELGDSALYLCASSLSITGTSKEETQYFGPGTRLLVL.

This chain links TRBV6-6 with TRBJ1-2; 8 bases map to TRBD1. Germline V lookup: CDR1 MNHNY, CDR2 SVGAGI (reference sequence). The V gene end was trimmed by 6 bases and the J gene end by 7 bases; junction bases not matched to a gene: 10. This CDR3 contains 14 residues. The CDR3 loop is CASRSLGQGGGYTF. The DNA of the CDR3 is TGTGCCAGCAGATCCCTCGGACAGGGTGGTGGCTACACCTTC.

V usage is TRBV20-1 and J usage is TRBJ2-1; no firm D call. The germline V gene has CDR1 DFQATT and CDR2 SNEGSKA (reference sequence). CDR3 size: 11 residues. Deletions cut 3 bases from V and 7 bases from J, with 7 bases between. CDR3 region: CSARKQNEQFF. In DNA form, the CDR3 reads TGCAGTGCTAGGAAGCAGAATGAGCAGTTCTTC.

The chain joins TRBV7-8 to TRBJ1-1; D is unresolved. Germline V lookup: CDR1 SGHVS, CDR2 FQNEAQ. The ends were cut back, 2 bases at V and 7 bases at J, with 8 bases in the middle. The CDR3 covers 12 residues. The chain's CDR3 is CASSLSGLEAFF. For the CDR3, the DNA is TGTGCCAGCAGCTTATCTGGCCTTGAAGCTTTCTTT.

The chain joins TRBV30 to TRBJ1-3, with D possibly TRBD1 on 5 matching bases. This CDR3 spans 15 amino acids. Trimming stripped 5 bases from V and 0 bases from J, with 14 bases between. Per the germline V gene, CDR1 is GTSNPN and CDR2 is SVGIG (reference sequence). The CDR3 DNA is TGTGCCTGGGCCCGGGACCCGAGCTCTGGAAACACCATATATTTT. This sequence encodes CAWARDPSSGNTIYF. Complete variable domain (other parts from reference TRBV30 and TRBJ1-3): SQTIHQWPATLVQPVGSPLSLECTVEGTSNPNLYWYRQAAGRGLQLLFYSVGIGQISSEVPQNLSASRPQDRQFILSSKKLLLSDSGFYLCAWARDPSSGNTIYFGEGSWLTVV.

This clone was detected only once. The V call is TRBV4-3, the J call TRBJ2-1; D is perhaps TRBD2 (5 bases). The CDR3 is 17 residues long. V was pared by 1 base and J by 0 bases, with 13 bases between. Germline-derived CDR1 and CDR2 are LGHNA and YSLEER. The chain's CDR3 is CASSQGVQGSSYNEQFF. CDR3 sequence (DNA): TGCGCCAGCAGCCAAGGGGTGCAAGGGAGCTCCTACAATGAGCAGTTCTTC.

V gene TRBV2 combines with J gene TRBJ2-1, with D unclear. V lost 5 bases and J 2 bases, leaving 7 bases between the germline ends. The CDR3 consists of 13 residues. Germline CDR1 SNHLY, CDR2 FYNNEI. In DNA, the CDR3 is TGTGCCAGCAGTCTAGTCCCCTACAATGAGCAGTTCTTC. It encodes CASSLVPYNEQFF. Full variable domain (rest looked up from reference TRBV2 and TRBJ2-1): EPEVTQTPSHQVTQMGQEVILRCVPISNHLYFYWYRQILGQKVEFLVSFYNNEISEKSEIFDDQFSVERPDGSNFTLKIRSTKLEDSAMYFCASSLVPYNEQFFGPGTRLTVL.

The chain recombines TRBV4-2 with TRBJ1-4, with TRBD1 as a possible D gene (6 bases). V was pared by 1 base and J by 4 bases, with 10 bases between. The CDR3 length is 15 residues. The germline CDR1 and CDR2 sequences are LGHNA and YNFKEQ. The CDR3: CASSQVEGGNEKLFF. The CDR3 DNA reads TGTGCCAGCAGCCAAGTGGAGGGGGGTAATGAAAAACTGTTTTTT.

V gene TRBV18 combines with J gene TRBJ2-7; D might be TRBD1 (6 bases). Germline V gives CDR1 KGHSH, CDR2 LQKENI. This CDR3 is built from 12 residues. Trimming removed 2 bases from V and 7 bases from J, with 9 bases in between. The CDR3 nucleotides are TGTGCCAGCTCACCAGGGGACATTGAGCAGTACTTC. It yields the protein CASSPGDIEQYF.

Concerning this clone itself: Other DNA sequences in the sample encode the same CDR3. The chain recombines TRBV5-1 with TRBJ2-7; D is perhaps TRBD2 (5 bases). Trimming took 1 base from V and 1 from J, leaving 6 bases between them. CDR1 is SGHRS and CDR2 is YFSETQ in the germline V gene. The CDR3 consists of 13 residues. The CDR3 DNA follows: TGCGCCAGCAGCTTGCGGGAATCCTACGAGCAGTACTTC. It translates to CASSLRESYEQYF.

The gene calls are TRBV6-1 and TRBJ2-7, with 7 bases aligning to TRBD2. CDR1 is MNHNS, CDR2 SASEGT, per germline. V dropped 5 bases and J dropped 12; count of bases not matched to a gene: 10. This CDR3 is 12 amino acids long. The CDR3, as DNA: TGTGCCAGCAGTTCCTCTGGCGGGAGAGGGTACTTC. It specifies CASSSSGGRGYF.

The chain has TRBV10-3 and TRBJ2-2; 10 bases align to TRBD2. The CDR3 runs 15 residues. J lost 3 bases, V lost 4 bases, and 2 bases had no gene match. Germline CDR1 and CDR2: ENHRY and SYGVKD. In DNA, the CDR3 is TGTGCCATCAGTGTCCTAGCGGGAGACACCGGGGAGCTGTTTTTT. As protein: CAISVLAGDTGELFF.